This T cell receptor beta chain was sequenced for a study of OX40 agonist ivuxolimab in advanced cancers. About the study: The study reported partial responses in three patients: one hepatocellular carcinoma, two cutaneous melanoma.

The data were produced by immunoSEQ multiplex PCR, yet TCRdb's version contains in-frame clones alone and is incomplete. Among around 63,000 clones listed, around 80% were seen once. This clone was detected once. V shed 2 bases and J shed 5 bases, with 10 bases lying between them. The CDR3 has 14 residues. Germline CDR1 reads KGHSH; CDR2 reads LQKENI. The sequence was obtained from an adult with an advanced solid tumor such as melanoma, head and neck, liver or kidney cancer. The material was CD4+ or CD8+ T cells sorted from blood, obtained in a trial of the OX40 agonist ivuxolimab. The rearrangement joins TRBV18 to TRBJ2-1; D gene ambiguous. The CDR3 region is CASSPSTSNNEQFF. CDR3 in DNA: TGTGCCAGCTCACCATCGACTTCTAACAATGAGCAGTTCTTC.